This section outlines one T cell receptor (beta chain) sequence together with its context. Its target antigen remains unknown. Base qualities are not provided; no much larger clone lies one nucleotide away. The V and J ends are trimmed by 0 bases and 4 bases, leaving 12 bases between them. Per the germline V gene, MNHEY is the CDR1 and SVGAGI is the CDR2. The CDR3 starts with the cysteine, ends with the phenylalanine, and has 15 residues. Only CDR3 DNA is held: 45 bases, read in frame from base 1. The data are from a study of technical replicates of blood from a few donors (TCRdb year 2017). Libraries were constructed by the immunoSEQ multiplex PCR assay. TCRdb re-hosts the immuneACCESS table, in-frame sequences only. Its copies lack some clones; in the studies checked, an unresolved V gene accounts for under half of them, and the cause for the rest is not known. This sample holds around 86,000 clones; around 96% were observed only once. The top ten hold around 0.2% of the sample.

This chain is built from TRBV6-5 and TRBJ1-1; the D segment could be TRBD1, given 5 matching bases. The sequence was obtained from a human donor in good health. Sequences were obtained from T cells isolated from PBMCs. The DNA is TGTGCCAGCAGTTACTCGAATAGGGGCGTCACTGAAGCTTTCTTT. Its product reads: CASSYSNRGVTEAFF.